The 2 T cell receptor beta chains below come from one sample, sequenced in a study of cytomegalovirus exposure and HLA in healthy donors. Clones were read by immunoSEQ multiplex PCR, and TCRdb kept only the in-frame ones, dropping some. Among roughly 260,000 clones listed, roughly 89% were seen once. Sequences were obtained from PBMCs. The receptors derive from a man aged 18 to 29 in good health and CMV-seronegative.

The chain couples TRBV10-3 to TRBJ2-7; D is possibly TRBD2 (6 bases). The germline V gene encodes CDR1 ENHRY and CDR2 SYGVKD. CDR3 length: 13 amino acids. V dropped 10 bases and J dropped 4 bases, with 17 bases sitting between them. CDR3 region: CASQPGLKYEQYF. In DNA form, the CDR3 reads TGTGCCAGTCAGCCGGGACTTAAATACGAGCAGTACTTC.

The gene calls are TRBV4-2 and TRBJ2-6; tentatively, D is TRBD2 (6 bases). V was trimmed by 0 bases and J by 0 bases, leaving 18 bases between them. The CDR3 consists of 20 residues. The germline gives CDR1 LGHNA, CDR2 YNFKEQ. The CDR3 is CASSQEGQTSRYSGANVLTF. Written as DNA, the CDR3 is TGTGCCAGCAGCCAAGAGGGCCAAACTAGCCGCTACTCTGGGGCCAACGTCCTGACTTTC.